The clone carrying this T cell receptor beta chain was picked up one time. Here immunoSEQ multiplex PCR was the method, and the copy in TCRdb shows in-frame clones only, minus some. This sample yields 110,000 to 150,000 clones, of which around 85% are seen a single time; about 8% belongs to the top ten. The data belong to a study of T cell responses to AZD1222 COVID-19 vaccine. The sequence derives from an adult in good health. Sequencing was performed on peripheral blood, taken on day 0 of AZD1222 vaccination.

Here the CDR3 reads CASSYSSASPGELFF. CDR3 bases: TGTGCCAGCAGTTACTCTTCTGCTAGTCCCGGGGAGCTGTTTTTT. The chain combines TRBV6-6 with TRBJ2-2, with D uncertain. This CDR3 is 15 amino acids long. Trimming removed 0 bases at V and 6 bases at J, with 11 bases between. CDR1 and CDR2 (germline): MNHNY, SVGAGI (reference sequence).